The 24 T cell receptor beta chains in this list originate from one sample, sequenced in a study of cytomegalovirus exposure and HLA in healthy donors. In the PCR, 60 Vbeta and 13 Jbeta primers were used. Method: immunoSEQ multiplex PCR; TCRdb's copy keeps in-frame clones and lacks some. The sample includes about 170,000 clones, around 78% of them seen just once. Sequenced input: PBMCs. The receptors were sampled from a female donor in good health and CMV-seronegative.

The chain couples TRBV5-1 to TRBJ2-3, with 7 bases lining up with TRBD1. CDR1 and CDR2 from the germline V gene are SGHRS and YFSETQ. The V segment lost 4 bases and the J segment 8 bases; nucleotides outside the gene matches: 7. This CDR3 contains 13 residues. CDR3 amino acids: CASSQDRARTQYF. Written as DNA, the CDR3 is TGCGCCAGCAGCCAAGACAGGGCTCGTACGCAGTATTTT.

This chain links TRBV11-2 with TRBJ1-2; D not certain. The V end was cut by 0 bases, the J end by 5 bases, with 7 bases between. The CDR3 length is 13 residues. Per the germline V gene, CDR1 is SGHAT and CDR2 is FQNNGV. The CDR3 DNA reads TGTGCCAGCAGCTTAGATCGCGGTTATGGCTACACCTTC. This sequence encodes CASSLDRGYGYTF.

This clone has a handful of counts. The chain employs TRBV4-1 and TRBJ2-3; the match to TRBD1 covers 9 bases. The CDR3 length is 13 residues. Germline assignment: CDR1 MGHRA and CDR2 YSYEKL. J was trimmed by 5 bases and V by 4 bases; bases with no gene match: 1. CDR3 in DNA: TGCGCCAGCAGCCTGGACAGGGGAGATACGCAGTATTTT. Amino acids: CASSLDRGDTQYF.

The chain joins TRBV5-4 to TRBJ2-7; no definite D call. Trimming removed 0 bases from V and 6 bases from J, with 10 bases in between. Germline V gene data show CDR1 as SGHNT and CDR2 as YYREEE (reference sequence). CDR3 length: 13 amino acids. The CDR3 DNA follows: TGTGCCAGCAGCTTGGACTCACCCGGCGAGCAGTACTTC. This translates into CASSLDSPGEQYF.

The chain couples TRBV5-4 to TRBJ2-1; D perhaps matches TRBD1 (5 bases). V was cut by 0 bases and J by 5 bases, with 15 bases left in between. This CDR3 region has 16 residues. From germline, CDR1 is SGHNT and CDR2 YYREEE (reference sequence). As DNA, the CDR3 is TGTGCCAGCAGCTTGGTGGGGCACTGGGGCGACAATGAGCAGTTCTTC. It specifies CASSLVGHWGDNEQFF.

This clone was found a few times. This chain uses TRBV7-2 with TRBJ2-1; maybe TRBD2 (5 bases). The V end was cut by 8 bases, the J end by 8 bases, with 13 bases between. Per germline, CDR1 SGHTA and CDR2 FQGNSA. CDR3 length: 12 residues. CDR3 sequence reads: CASAYDGDEQFF. Written as DNA, the CDR3 is TGTGCCAGCGCTTATGACGGGGATGAGCAGTTCTTC.

The chain couples TRBV5-4 to TRBJ2-7, with D maybe TRBD1 (6 bases). Per germline, CDR1 SGHNT and CDR2 YYREEE (reference sequence). There are 14 residues in the CDR3. V lost 4 bases to trimming and J lost 3 bases, with 14 bases between them. The CDR3 protein is CASSGVDRNYEQYF. The CDR3 DNA reads TGTGCCAGCAGCGGTGTGGACAGAAACTACGAGCAGTACTTC.

J is TRBJ2-3 and V is TRBV4-3; D perhaps matches TRBD1 (6 bases). Looked up from germline, CDR1 is LGHNA and CDR2 is YSLEER. The CDR3 runs 18 residues. V was shortened by 0 bases and J by 0 bases, with 16 bases between the two germline ends. Here the CDR3 DNA reads TGCGCCAGCAGCCAAGATTTCAGGGGAGCCCCTAGCACAGATACGCAGTATTTT. Its translation: CASSQDFRGAPSTDTQYF.

To note about this clone: The sample has other DNA sequences that encode this CDR3 too. The gene calls are TRBV7-9 and TRBJ2-7; 11 positions agree with TRBD1. Trimming cost V 5 bases and J 4 bases; bases outside gene matches: 4. From germline, CDR1 is SEHNR and CDR2 FQNEAQ (reference sequence). The length of the CDR3 is 14 residues. CDR3: CASSPGQGAYEQYF. CDR3 nucleotides: TGTGCCAGCAGCCCCGGACAGGGGGCATACGAGCAGTACTTC. Looking up the rest from reference TRBV7-9 and TRBJ2-7 gives the full variable domain: DTGVSQNPRHKITKRGQNVTFRCDPISEHNRLYWYRQTLGQGPEFLTYFQNEAQLEKSRLLSDRFSAERPKGSFSTLEIQRTEQGDSAMYLCASSPGQGAYEQYFGPGTRLTVT.

The chain has TRBV28 and TRBJ2-6; a possible D gene is TRBD2 (5 bases). CDR1 is MDHEN and CDR2 is SYDVKM in the germline V gene. V was trimmed by 6 bases and J by 1 base, leaving 7 bases between them. This CDR3 comprises 14 residues. The CDR3 nucleotides are TGTGCCAGCAGGGGAGAATCTGGGGCCAACGTCCTGACTTTC. It yields the protein CASRGESGANVLTF.

This clone was found a few times. The CDR3 bases are TGTGCCAGTAGGAAGGGACAGGGTACGACCCAGTACTTC. It yields the protein CASRKGQGTTQYF. The V gene is TRBV19, the J gene TRBJ2-5; 9 nucleotides agree with TRBD1. The length of the CDR3 is 13 residues. The germline V gene encodes CDR1 LNHDA and CDR2 SQIVND (reference sequence). The V gene end was trimmed by 6 bases and the J gene end by 7 bases; junction bases not matched to a gene: 6.

For this clone: The junction differs from germline at one of its ends, possibly a read error. This rearrangement joins TRBV7-4 to TRBJ1-2, with 8 bases lining up with TRBD1. This CDR3 comprises 15 residues. Germline values: CDR1 SGHVT, CDR2 SQSDAQ. The CDR3 sequence: CSSSSGQVSLYGYTF. DNA of the CDR3: TGTTCCAGCAGCTCGGGACAGGTCAGTCTCTATGGCTACACCTTC.

The V gene is TRBV9, the J gene TRBJ2-3; 14 nucleotides agree with TRBD2. The CDR3 runs 15 residues. V lost 4 bases and J lost 6; bases outside the gene matches: 4. The germline gives CDR1 SGDLS, CDR2 YYNGEE. As DNA, the CDR3 is TGTGCCAGCAGCACCTGGACTAGCGGGAGGGATACGCAGTATTTT. It is translated as CASSTWTSGRDTQYF.

The genes are TRBV5-6 and TRBJ2-2, with 13 nucleotides matching TRBD2. Germline CDR1 is SGHDT and CDR2 is YYEEEE. The length of the CDR3 is 16 residues. Trimming removed 4 bases from V and 5 bases from J; junction bases left unmatched: 5. DNA of the CDR3: TGTGCCAGCAGCCTCAGGACTAGCGGGAGTACCGGGGAGCTGTTTTTT. Residues: CASSLRTSGSTGELFF.

Here the CDR3 DNA reads TGTGCCAGCAGCTTAGAGGGACTAGCGGGATACAATGAGCAGTTCTTC. Residues: CASSLEGLAGYNEQFF. The chain is built from TRBV11-2 and TRBJ2-1; TRBD2 matches 13 bases. V lost 0 bases, J lost 4 bases, and 0 bases stayed unmatched. CDR3 size: 16 residues. CDR1 SGHAT and CDR2 FQNNGV come from the germline V gene.

The genes are TRBV20-1 and TRBJ2-2, with D hard to call. The CDR3 is 11 residues long. Germline V gene lookup returns CDR1 DFQATT and CDR2 SNEGSKA (reference sequence). The V and J ends lost 3 bases and 7 bases respectively, with 6 bases between them. In nucleotides, the CDR3 is TGCAGTGCTAGTCTGAGCGGGGAGCTGTTTTTT. Translation: CSASLSGELFF.

This clone appeared once. The chain is built from TRBV6-1 and TRBJ1-1; 7 bases fit TRBD1. The ends lost 6 bases at V and 0 bases at J; junction bases unmatched: 4. The CDR3 length is 14 residues. Germline loops: CDR1 MNHNS, CDR2 SASEGT. Here the CDR3 DNA reads TGTGCCAGCAGAACCAGGGGGGTGAACACTGAAGCTTTCTTT. Translation gives CASRTRGVNTEAFF.

The V gene is TRBV6-5, the J gene TRBJ2-3; D is undetermined. V lost 0 bases to trimming and J lost 2 bases, with 6 bases between them. Germline V gene data show CDR1 as MNHEY and CDR2 as SVGAGI. CDR3 size: 14 residues. The CDR3 reads CASSYSRNTDTQYF. Written as DNA, the CDR3 is TGTGCCAGCAGTTACTCCAGGAACACAGATACGCAGTATTTT.

The chain combines TRBV7-2 with TRBJ2-7, with D maybe TRBD1 (5 bases). Germline V gene lookup returns CDR1 SGHTA and CDR2 FQGNSA. CDR3 length: 13 amino acids. The germline V and J ends were trimmed by 5 bases and 4 bases, with 12 bases remaining between them. CDR3: CASSLTGFYEQYF. CDR3 nucleotide sequence: TGTGCCAGCAGCCTTACAGGTTTTTACGAGCAGTACTTC.

This chain joins TRBV18 and TRBJ1-3; 8 bases are a match to TRBD1. The CDR3 has 16 residues. Looked up from germline, CDR1 is KGHSH and CDR2 is LQKENI. With 2 bases clipped from V and 2 bases from J, the junction kept 5 bases outside the gene matches. The CDR3 spells CASSPETGATGNTIYF. CDR3 in DNA: TGTGCCAGCTCACCAGAGACAGGGGCGACTGGAAACACCATATATTTT.

The V call is TRBV7-2, the J call TRBJ2-1; TRBD2 matches at 9 bases. V shed 1 base, J shed 6 bases, and the junction held 1 base outside the gene matches. The V gene's germline CDR1 is SGHTA and CDR2 FQGNSA. There are 14 residues in the CDR3. CDR3 nucleotides: TGTGCCAGCAGCTTAGGCGGGGGGGCCAATGAGCAGTTCTTC. Protein sequence: CASSLGGGANEQFF.

The rearrangement links TRBV29-1 to TRBJ2-1; TRBD2 matches at 9 bases. There are 13 residues in the CDR3. Unmatched junction bases numbered 9, after V lost 7 bases and J lost 8 bases. CDR1 SQVTM and CDR2 ANQGSEA come from the germline V gene. DNA of the CDR3: TGCAGCGCGGGGGGTAGCGGGGGCTATGAGCAGTTCTTC. As protein: CSAGGSGGYEQFF.

This chain links TRBV6-1 with TRBJ1-5, with no clear D. The CDR3 has 10 residues. Trimming cost V 10 bases and J 2 bases, with 3 bases left between them. Germline loops: CDR1 MNHNS, CDR2 SASEGT. The CDR3 here is CATGNQPQHF. The CDR3 nucleotides read TGTGCCACGGGCAATCAGCCCCAGCATTTT.

The chain uses TRBV7-9 and TRBJ2-7, with D perhaps matching TRBD2 (7 bases). The germline CDR1 and CDR2 sequences are SEHNR and FQNEAQ (reference sequence). V was pared by 6 bases and J by 5 bases, with 8 bases between. The CDR3 extends over 11 amino acids. The CDR3 spells CASRGGDEQYF. The CDR3, as DNA: TGTGCCAGCAGAGGGGGGGACGAGCAGTACTTC.